The clone carrying this TCR beta chain was observed once. This entry belongs to a study of T cell clones after liver transplantation. Trimming left V 0 bases short and J 4 bases short, with 3 bases between. CDR3 size: 12 residues. Germline V lookup: CDR1 SGDLS, CDR2 YYNGEE. The data were produced by immunoSEQ multiplex PCR, yet TCRdb's version contains in-frame clones alone and is incomplete. The table records tens of thousands of clones, 60% to 75% of them present only once. The sequence was obtained from a human patient who received a liver transplant. Some T cells here may be from the graft donor. This material consisted of CD4+ T cells from blood, taken at the 22-month timepoint. The chain employs TRBV9 and TRBJ2-3; D gene ambiguous. The CDR3 loop reads CASSVAADTQYF. DNA of the CDR3: TGTGCCAGCAGCGTAGCTGCAGATACGCAGTATTTT.